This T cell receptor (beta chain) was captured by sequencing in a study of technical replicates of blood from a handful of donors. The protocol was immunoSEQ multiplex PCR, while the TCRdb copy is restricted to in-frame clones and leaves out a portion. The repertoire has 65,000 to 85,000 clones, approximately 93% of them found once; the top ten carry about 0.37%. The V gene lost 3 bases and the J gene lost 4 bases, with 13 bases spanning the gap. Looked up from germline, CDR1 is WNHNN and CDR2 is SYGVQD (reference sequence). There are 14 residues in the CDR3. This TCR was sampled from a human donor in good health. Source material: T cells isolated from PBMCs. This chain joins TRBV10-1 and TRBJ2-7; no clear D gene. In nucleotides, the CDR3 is TGCGCCAGCAGTGATGGAATGGGCAGTTACGAGCAGTACTTC. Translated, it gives CASSDGMGSYEQYF.